This T cell receptor beta chain appears in the sequencing data of a study of T cell responses to AZD1222 COVID-19 vaccine (dated by TCRdb to about 2021). About the full investigation: AZD1222 recipients whose second dose came at about 4 weeks and those whose second dose came at about 12 weeks were combined into one group, since spike-specific TCR depth and breadth did not differ between the two schedules. Trial participants were enrolled into age subgroups of 18-55, 56-69 and 70-plus years, which contained about 150, 28 and 57 TCR-sequenced participants, respectively. A total of 233 trial participants underwent TCR sequencing, of whom 207 had received two doses of AZD1222 and 26 had received two doses of the MenACWY control vaccine. Study-wide findings and limitations: Most participants were white British and females outnumbered males, and the authors suggested that clonal diversity may have been underestimated. Spike-specific TCR breadth and depth rose significantly after two AZD1222 doses compared with day 0 and with MenACWY recipients. Vaccine-associated CD4 TCRs spanned the whole spike protein, with dominant responses in regions 160-218 and 743-854. Epitopes outside the regions mutated in the B.1.351 and B.1.1.7 variants were reportedly recognized by nearly half of the unique spike-specific TCRs. No day 14 peak-response samples were available, so repertoires were characterized only after the peak T cell response. The 56-69-year group was small, and its depth increase did not reach significance, likely because of low power. Conclusions about previously exposed vaccinees were limited because only 6 or 7 AZD1222 recipients were SARS-CoV-2 seropositive at baseline.

Sequences MNHEY (CDR1) and SVGAGI (CDR2) are obtained from the germline V gene. The germline ends are 4 bases apart after V is trimmed by 2 bases and J by 0 bases. The cysteine opens and the phenylalanine closes a CDR3 of 13 amino acids. Kept here is only the CDR3 DNA, which spans 39 bases and is read in frame from base 1. Regarding this clone: Its cognate antigen has yet to be identified. No base quality values were provided; no much bigger clone lies one nucleotide off.

The sample's time point, from its label and the paper: baseline before first vaccination. The vaccinee samples were drawn from two UK trials, COV001 and COV002, one of which was a single-blind randomized controlled phase 2/3 trial testing AZD1222 (ChAdOx1 nCoV-19) in healthy adults. For TCRbeta chain sequencing, PBMC samples from trial participants were taken at day 0 and at day 28 after the second dose. The CDR3 regions of human TCRbeta chains were subjected to immunosequencing. In the paper's pipeline: TCRs in the repertoires were compared against a reference library of SARS-CoV-2-specific TCRs that had been generated with the MIRA antigen-specificity platform. Breadth was defined as the fraction of unique TCRs that were SARS-CoV-2-associated, and depth was defined as the fraction of total T cells that were SARS-CoV-2-associated. Using the MIRA data, every spike-specific TCR was mapped to the spike region that the TCR reacted to and assigned to either a CD4 or a CD8 class. Log10-transformed breadth and depth values were compared by one-way ANOVA with Sidak's multiple comparisons tests. TCRdb took this table from immuneACCESS and kept in-frame rearrangements with V and J called. Such tables lack part of the clones; where checked against another copy, unresolved V genes explain under half of the gap, and the rest is unexplained. V and J calls and clone size come straight from that table; D and trimming were deduced from the DNA. The sample records about 150,000 clones, over 75% of which are singletons. 7.5% to 8.5% of the sample goes to the ten largest clones.

Recombination linked TRBV6-5 to TRBJ1-1; too little of a D gene remains to name it. The TCR originated in an adult in good health. Source: peripheral blood, taken on day 0 of AZD1222 vaccination. DNA sequence: TGTGCCAGCAGTTACGGGATGAACACTGAAGCTTTCTTT. Protein translation: CASSYGMNTEAFF.